The clone carrying this T cell receptor (beta chain) has just one count. As yet, its antigen is unknown. The data are from a study of cytomegalovirus exposure and HLA in healthy donors. Regarding the study as a whole: Whilst most TCR sequences proved rare, a subset of public TCRs occurred across many donors. A list of about 160 TCR beta chains associated with cytomegalovirus was given. The tendency of first-cohort TCR clusters to co-occur in the 120 or so validation repertoires was the finding of a later analysis.

The data were produced by immunoSEQ multiplex PCR, yet TCRdb's version contains in-frame clones alone and is incomplete. The sample includes roughly 300,000 clones, just over 85% of them seen just once. This CDR3 contains 18 residues. Germline trimming cut 2 bases from V and 3 bases from J; bases unmatched to any gene: 11. The V gene's germline CDR1 is MRHNA and CDR2 SNTAGT. A 120-subject validation cohort, separate from the roughly 700-subject first cohort, supplied the donors. The origin of this receptor is a woman younger than 30 in good health and CMV-seronegative. The sample taken for sequencing was PBMCs. This chain joins TRBV6-4 and TRBJ1-1; 11 nucleotides match TRBD1. The CDR3 spells CASSDPDRGRISYTEAFF. CDR3 DNA: TGTGCCAGCAGTGACCCGGACAGGGGGCGCATTTCGTACACTGAAGCTTTCTTT.